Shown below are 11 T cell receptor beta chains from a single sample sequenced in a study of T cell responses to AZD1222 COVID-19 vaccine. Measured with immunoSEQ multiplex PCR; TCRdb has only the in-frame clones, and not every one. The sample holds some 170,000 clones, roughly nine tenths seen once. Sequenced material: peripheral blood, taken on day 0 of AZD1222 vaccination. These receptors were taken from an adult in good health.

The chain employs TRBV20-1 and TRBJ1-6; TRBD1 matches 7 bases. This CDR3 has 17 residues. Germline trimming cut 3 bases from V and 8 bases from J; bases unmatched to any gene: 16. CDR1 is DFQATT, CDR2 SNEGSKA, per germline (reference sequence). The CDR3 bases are TGCAGTGCTAGTACAGGGGCTGTCCGAATGGGTGATTCACCCCTCCACTTT. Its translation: CSASTGAVRMGDSPLHF.

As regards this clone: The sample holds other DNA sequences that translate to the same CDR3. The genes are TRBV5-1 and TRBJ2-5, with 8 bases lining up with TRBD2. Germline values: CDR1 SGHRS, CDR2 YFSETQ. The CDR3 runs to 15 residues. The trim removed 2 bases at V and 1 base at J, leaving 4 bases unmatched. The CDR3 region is CASSFVAGGQETQYF. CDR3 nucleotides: TGCGCCAGCAGCTTCGTTGCGGGGGGCCAAGAGACCCAGTACTTC.

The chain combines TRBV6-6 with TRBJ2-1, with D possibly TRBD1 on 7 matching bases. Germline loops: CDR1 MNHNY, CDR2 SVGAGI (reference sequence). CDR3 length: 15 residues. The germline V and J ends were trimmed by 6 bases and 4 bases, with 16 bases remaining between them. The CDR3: CASSYGQAGYNEQFF. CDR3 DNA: TGTGCCAGCAGCTACGGACAGGCGGGATACAATGAGCAGTTCTTC.

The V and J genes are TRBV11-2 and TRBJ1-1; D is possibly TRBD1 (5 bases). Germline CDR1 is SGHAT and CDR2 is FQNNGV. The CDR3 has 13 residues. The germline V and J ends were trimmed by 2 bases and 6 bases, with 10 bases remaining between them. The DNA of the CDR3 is TGTGCCAGCAGCTTACGGCAGGGAGCTGAAGCTTTCTTT. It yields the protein CASSLRQGAEAFF. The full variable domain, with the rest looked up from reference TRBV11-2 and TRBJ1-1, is EAGVAQSPRYKIIEKRQSVAFWCNPISGHATLYWYQQILGQGPKLLIQFQNNGVVDDSQLPKDRFSAERLKGVDSTLKIQPAKLEDSAVYLCASSLRQGAEAFFGQGTRLTVV.

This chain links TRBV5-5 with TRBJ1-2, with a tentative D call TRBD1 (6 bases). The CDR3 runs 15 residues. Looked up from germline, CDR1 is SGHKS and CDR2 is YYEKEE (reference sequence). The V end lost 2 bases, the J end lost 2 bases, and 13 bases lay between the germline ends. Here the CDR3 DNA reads TGTGCCAGCAGCTTACAGGGAGTTTTGAACTATGGCTACACCTTC. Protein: CASSLQGVLNYGYTF.

CDR3 protein: CATEDRAGYGYTF. The CDR3 DNA sequence: TGTGCCACCGAGGACAGGGCAGGCTATGGCTACACCTTC. This chain uses TRBV19 with TRBJ1-2, with 8 bases aligning to TRBD1. The trim removed 10 bases at V and 4 bases at J, leaving 8 bases unmatched. Germline lookup yields CDR1 LNHDA and CDR2 SQIVND (reference sequence). The CDR3 consists of 13 residues.

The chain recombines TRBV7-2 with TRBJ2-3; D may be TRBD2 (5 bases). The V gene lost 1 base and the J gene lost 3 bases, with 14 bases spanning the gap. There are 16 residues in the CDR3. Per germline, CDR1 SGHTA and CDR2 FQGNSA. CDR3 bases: TGTGCCAGCAGCTTAGGACCCACCCCGGGAACAGATACGCAGTATTTT. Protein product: CASSLGPTPGTDTQYF.

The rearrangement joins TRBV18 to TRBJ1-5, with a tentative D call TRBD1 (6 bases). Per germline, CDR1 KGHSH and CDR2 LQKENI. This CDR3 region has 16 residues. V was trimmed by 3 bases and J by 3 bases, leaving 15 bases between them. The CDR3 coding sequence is TGTGCCAGCTCACCCTCATGGAAGGGGGACAATCAGCCCCAGCATTTT. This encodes CASSPSWKGDNQPQHF.

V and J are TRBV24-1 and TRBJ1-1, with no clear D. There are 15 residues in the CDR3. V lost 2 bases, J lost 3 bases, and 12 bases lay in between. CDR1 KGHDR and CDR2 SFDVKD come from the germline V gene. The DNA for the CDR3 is TGTGCCACCAGTGATTCGCGTGGGGTGCACACTGAAGCTTTCTTT. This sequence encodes CATSDSRGVHTEAFF.

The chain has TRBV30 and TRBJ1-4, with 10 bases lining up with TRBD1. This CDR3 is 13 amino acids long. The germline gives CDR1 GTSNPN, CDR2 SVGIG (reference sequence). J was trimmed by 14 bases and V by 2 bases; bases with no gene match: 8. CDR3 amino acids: CAWSIGGQGRLFF. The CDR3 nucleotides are TGTGCCTGGAGTATTGGGGGACAGGGGAGGCTGTTTTTT.

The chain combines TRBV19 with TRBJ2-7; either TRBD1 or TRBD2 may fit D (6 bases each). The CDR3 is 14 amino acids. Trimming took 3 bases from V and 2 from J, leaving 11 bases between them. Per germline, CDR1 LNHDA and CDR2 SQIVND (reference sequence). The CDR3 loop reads CASSIPGGAYEQYF. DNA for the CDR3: TGTGCCAGTAGTATCCCCGGGGGCGCCTACGAGCAGTACTTC.